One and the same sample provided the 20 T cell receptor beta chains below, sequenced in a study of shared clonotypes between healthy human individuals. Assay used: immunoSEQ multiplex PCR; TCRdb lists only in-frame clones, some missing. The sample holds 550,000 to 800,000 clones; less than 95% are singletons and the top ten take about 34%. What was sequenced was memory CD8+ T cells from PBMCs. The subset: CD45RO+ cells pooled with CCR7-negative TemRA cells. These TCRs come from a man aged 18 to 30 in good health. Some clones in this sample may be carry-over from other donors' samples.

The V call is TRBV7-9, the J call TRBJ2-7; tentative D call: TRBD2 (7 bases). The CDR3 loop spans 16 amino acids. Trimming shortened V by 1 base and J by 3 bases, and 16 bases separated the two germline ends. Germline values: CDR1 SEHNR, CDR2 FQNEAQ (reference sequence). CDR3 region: CASSLGGGGKGYEQYF. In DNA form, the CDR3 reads TGTGCCAGCAGCTTAGGGGGAGGGGGGAAAGGCTACGAGCAGTACTTC.

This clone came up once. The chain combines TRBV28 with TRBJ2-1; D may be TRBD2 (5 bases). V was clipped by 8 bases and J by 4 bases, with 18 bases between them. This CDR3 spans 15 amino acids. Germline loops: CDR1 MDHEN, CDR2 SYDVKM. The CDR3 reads CASGETPAGYNEQFF. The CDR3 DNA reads TGTGCCAGCGGTGAAACCCCGGCGGGTTACAATGAGCAGTTCTTC. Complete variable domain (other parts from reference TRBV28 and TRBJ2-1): DVKVTQSSRYLVKRTGEKVFLECVQDMDHENMFWYRQDPGLGLRLIYFSYDVKMKEKGDIPEGYSVSREKKERFSLILESASTNQTSMYLCASGETPAGYNEQFFGPGTRLTVL.

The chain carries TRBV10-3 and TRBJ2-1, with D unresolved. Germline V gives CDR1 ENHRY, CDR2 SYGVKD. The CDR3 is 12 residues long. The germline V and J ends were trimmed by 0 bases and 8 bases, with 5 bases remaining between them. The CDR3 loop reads CAISESRYEQFF. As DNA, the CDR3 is TGTGCCATCAGTGAGTCGAGGTATGAGCAGTTCTTC.

CDR3 DNA: TGTGCCAGCAGTGAAGGGGGGGAGAAGTGGGACTATGGCTACACCTTC. Its translation is CASSEGGEKWDYGYTF. This chain connects TRBV2 to TRBJ1-2; D perhaps matches TRBD1 (5 bases). Germline CDR1 SNHLY, CDR2 FYNNEI. V lost 1 base and J lost 3, with 15 bases in between. The CDR3 has 16 amino acids.

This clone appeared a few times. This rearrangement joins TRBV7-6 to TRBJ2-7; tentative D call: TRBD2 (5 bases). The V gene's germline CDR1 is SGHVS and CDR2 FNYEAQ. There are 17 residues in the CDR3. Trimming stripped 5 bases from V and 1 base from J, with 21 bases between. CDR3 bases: TGTGCCAGCAGCCCGAGGCTGGCCCCGGACTCGTCCTACGAGCAGTACTTC. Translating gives CASSPRLAPDSSYEQYF.

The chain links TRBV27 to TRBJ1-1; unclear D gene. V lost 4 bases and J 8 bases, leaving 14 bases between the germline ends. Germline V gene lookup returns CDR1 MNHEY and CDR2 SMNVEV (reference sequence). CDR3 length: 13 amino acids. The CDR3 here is CASSSLRGSEAFF. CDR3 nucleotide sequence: TGTGCCAGCAGTTCCCTACGGGGTTCGGAAGCTTTCTTT.

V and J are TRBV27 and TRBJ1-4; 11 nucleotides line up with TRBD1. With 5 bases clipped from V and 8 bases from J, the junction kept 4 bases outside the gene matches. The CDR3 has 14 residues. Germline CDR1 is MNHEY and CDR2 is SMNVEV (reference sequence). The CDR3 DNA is TGTGCCAGCAGTCCCCGGACAGGGGGCGAAAAACTGTTTTTT. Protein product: CASSPRTGGEKLFF.

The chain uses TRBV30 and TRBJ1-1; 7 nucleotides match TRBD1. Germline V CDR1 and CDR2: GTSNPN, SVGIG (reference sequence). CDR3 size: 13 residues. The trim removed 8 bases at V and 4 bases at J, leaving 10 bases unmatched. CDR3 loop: CAGMTGLSTEAFF. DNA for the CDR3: TGTGCCGGAATGACAGGGTTGAGCACTGAAGCTTTCTTT.

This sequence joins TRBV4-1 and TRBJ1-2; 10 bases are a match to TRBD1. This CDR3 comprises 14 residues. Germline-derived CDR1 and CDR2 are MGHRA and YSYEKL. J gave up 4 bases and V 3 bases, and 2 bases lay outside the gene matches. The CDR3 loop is CASSQGDRGYGYTF. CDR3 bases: TGCGCCAGCAGCCAGGGGGACAGGGGCTATGGCTACACCTTC.

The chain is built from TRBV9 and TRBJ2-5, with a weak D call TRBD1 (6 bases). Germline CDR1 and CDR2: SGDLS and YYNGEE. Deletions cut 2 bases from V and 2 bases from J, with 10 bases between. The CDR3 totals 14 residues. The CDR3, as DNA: TGTGCCAGCAGCGTCCGGGACACTCAAGAGACCCAGTACTTC. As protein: CASSVRDTQETQYF.

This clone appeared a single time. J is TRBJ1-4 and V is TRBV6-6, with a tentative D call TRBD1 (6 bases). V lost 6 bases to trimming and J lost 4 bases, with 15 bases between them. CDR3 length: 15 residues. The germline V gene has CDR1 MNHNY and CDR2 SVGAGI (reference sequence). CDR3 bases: TGTGCCAGCAGCATTAGGGGGGGTTTTAATGAAAAACTGTTTTTT. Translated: CASSIRGGFNEKLFF.

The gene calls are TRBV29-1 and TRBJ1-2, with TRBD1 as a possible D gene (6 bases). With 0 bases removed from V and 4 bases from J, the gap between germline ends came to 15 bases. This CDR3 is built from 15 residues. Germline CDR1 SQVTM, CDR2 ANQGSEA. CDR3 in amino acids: CSVEDHPDRPYGYTF. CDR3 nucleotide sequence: TGCAGCGTTGAAGATCACCCCGACAGGCCCTATGGCTACACCTTC.

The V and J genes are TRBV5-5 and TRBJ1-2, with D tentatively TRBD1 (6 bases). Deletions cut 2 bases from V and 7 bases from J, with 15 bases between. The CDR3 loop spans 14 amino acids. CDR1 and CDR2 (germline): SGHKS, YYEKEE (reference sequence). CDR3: CASSLAGELAGYTF. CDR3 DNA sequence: TGTGCCAGCAGCTTAGCAGGGGAACTGGCTGGCTACACCTTC.

The CDR3 reads CAWTGLKDTQYF. The CDR3 region has the DNA TGTGCCTGGACAGGACTAAAGGATACGCAGTATTTT. The chain uses TRBV30 and TRBJ2-3, with D maybe TRBD2 (6 bases). CDR1 is GTSNPN and CDR2 is SVGIG in the germline V gene (reference sequence). Trimming pared 4 bases from V and 6 bases from J, leaving 11 bases between. The CDR3 consists of 12 residues.

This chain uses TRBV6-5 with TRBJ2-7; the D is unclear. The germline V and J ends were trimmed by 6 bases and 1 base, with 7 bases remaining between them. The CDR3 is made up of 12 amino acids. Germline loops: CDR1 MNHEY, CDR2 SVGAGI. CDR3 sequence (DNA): TGTGCCAGCAGGCCAGCTTCCTACGAGCAGTACTTC. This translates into CASRPASYEQYF.

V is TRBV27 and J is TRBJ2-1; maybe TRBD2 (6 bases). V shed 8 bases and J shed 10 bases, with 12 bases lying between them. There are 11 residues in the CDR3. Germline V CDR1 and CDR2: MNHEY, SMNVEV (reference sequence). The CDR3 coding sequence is TGTGCCAGCCGAGGAGCGGGCGAGCAGTTCTTC. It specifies CASRGAGEQFF.

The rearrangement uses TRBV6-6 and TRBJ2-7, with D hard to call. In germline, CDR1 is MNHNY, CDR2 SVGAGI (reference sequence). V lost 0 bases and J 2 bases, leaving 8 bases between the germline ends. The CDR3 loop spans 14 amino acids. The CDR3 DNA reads TGTGCCAGCAGTTACTCGACTGGTACCTACGAGCAGTACTTC. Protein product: CASSYSTGTYEQYF.

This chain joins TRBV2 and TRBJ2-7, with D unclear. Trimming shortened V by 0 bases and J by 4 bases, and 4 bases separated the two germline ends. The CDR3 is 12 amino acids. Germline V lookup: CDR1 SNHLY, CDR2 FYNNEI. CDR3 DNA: TGTGCCAGCAGTGAAGCGCTTTACGAGCAGTACTTC. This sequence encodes CASSEALYEQYF.

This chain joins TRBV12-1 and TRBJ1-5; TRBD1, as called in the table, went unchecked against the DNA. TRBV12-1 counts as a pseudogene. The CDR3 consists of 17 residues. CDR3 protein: CASSSRAGSTLLRPQHF. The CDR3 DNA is TGTGCCAGCAGCTCCCGGGCAGGGTCTACCCTTTTGCGGCCCCAGCATTTT.

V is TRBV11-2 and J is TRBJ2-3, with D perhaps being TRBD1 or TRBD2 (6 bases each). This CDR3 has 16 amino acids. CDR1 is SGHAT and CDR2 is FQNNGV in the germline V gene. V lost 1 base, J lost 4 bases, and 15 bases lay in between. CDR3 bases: TGTGCCAGCAGCTTAGCGTTTAGGGGGGAGGCAGATACGCAGTATTTT. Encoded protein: CASSLAFRGEADTQYF.